This entry describes one T cell receptor beta chain. These data belong to a study of monozygotic twins with inflammatory bowel disease. TCRdb reanalyzed the 5' RACE reads and collapses them to one entry per CDR3 protein, without DNA. Its table records about 160,000 distinct CDR3 sequences. The germline gives CDR1 MNHEY, CDR2 SVGAGI. The CDR3 extends over 16 amino acids. The chain recombines TRBV6-5 with TRBJ1-3. The source material was blood. The TCR was taken from a human donor with ulcerative colitis or Crohn's disease, or a healthy co-twin of an affected twin (not recorded which). The chain's CDR3 is CASSYSGRISGNTIYF.